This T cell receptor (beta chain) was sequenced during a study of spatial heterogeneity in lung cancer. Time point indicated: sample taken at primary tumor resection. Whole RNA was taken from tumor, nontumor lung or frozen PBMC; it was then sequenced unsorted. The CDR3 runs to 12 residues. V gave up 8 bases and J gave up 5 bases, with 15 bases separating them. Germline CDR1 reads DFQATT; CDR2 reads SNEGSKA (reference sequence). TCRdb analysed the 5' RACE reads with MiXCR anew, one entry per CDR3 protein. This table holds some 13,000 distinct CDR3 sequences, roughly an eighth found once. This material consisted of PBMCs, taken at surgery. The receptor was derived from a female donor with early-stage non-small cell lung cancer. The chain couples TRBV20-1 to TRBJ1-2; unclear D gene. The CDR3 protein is CSSDRAGYGYTF. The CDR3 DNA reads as TGCAGTTCCGACCGGGCGGGGTATGGCTACACCTTC.